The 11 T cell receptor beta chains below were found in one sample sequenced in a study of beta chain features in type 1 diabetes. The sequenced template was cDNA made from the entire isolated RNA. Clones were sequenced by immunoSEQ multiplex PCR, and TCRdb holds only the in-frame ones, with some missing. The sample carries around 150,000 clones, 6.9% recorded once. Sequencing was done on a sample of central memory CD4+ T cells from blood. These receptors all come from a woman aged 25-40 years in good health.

For the CDR3, the DNA is TGCGCCAGCAGTCCCGGGACTAGCGGAGTTTACCAAGAGACCCAGTACTTC. As protein: CASSPGTSGVYQETQYF. The chain links TRBV5-1 to TRBJ2-5; 11 nucleotides align to TRBD2. Germline V gene sequence: CDR1 SGHRS, CDR2 YFSETQ. Trimming cost V 5 bases and J 0 bases; bases outside gene matches: 9. The CDR3 contains 17 residues.

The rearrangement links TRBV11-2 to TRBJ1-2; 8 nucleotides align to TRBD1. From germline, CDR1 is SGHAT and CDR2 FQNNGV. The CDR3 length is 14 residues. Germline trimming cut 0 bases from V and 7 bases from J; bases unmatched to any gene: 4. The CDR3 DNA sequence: TGTGCCAGCAGCTTAGAGGGCAGGGGGCTTGGCTACACCTTC. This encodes CASSLEGRGLGYTF.

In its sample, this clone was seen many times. CDR3 sequence (DNA): TGTGCCTGGGGACAGAAGACAGGGACGTCTCAGCCCCAGCATTTT. This sequence encodes CAWGQKTGTSQPQHF. The chain joins TRBV30 to TRBJ1-5, with TRBD1 identical over 7 bases. The germline V gene has CDR1 GTSNPN and CDR2 SVGIG (reference sequence). This CDR3 comprises 15 residues. The V segment lost 5 bases and the J segment 6 bases; nucleotides outside the gene matches: 13. The variable domain in full, completed from reference TRBV30 and TRBJ1-5, reads SQTIHQWPATLVQPVGSPLSLECTVEGTSNPNLYWYRQAAGRGLQLLFYSVGIGQISSEVPQNLSASRPQDRQFILSSKKLLLSDSGFYLCAWGQKTGTSQPQHFGDGTRLSIL.

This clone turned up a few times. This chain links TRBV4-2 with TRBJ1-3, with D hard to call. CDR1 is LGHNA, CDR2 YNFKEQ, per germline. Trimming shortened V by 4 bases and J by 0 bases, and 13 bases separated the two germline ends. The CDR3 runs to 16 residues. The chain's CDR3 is CASSRGARYSGNTIYF. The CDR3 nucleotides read TGTGCCAGCAGCCGCGGTGCCCGGTACTCTGGAAACACCATATATTTT.

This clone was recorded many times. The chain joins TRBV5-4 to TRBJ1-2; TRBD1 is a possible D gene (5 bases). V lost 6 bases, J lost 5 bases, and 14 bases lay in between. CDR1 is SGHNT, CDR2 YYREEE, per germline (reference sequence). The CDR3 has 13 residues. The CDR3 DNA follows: TGTGCCAGCAACCTCGGGGGGGGATATGGCTACACCTTC. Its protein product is CASNLGGGYGYTF.

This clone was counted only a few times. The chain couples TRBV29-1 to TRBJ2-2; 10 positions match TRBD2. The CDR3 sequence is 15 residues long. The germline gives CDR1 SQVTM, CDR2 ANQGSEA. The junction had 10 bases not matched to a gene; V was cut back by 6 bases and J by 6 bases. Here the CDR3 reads CSVKTLGLAAGELFF. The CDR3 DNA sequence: TGCAGCGTAAAAACCCTCGGACTAGCGGCCGGGGAGCTGTTTTTT.

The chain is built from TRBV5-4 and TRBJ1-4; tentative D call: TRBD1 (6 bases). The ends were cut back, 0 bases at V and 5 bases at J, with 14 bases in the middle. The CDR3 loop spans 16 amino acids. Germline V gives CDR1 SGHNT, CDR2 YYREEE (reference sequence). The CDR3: CASSLVGSGVNEKLFF. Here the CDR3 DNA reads TGTGCCAGCAGCTTGGTGGGCTCAGGGGTAAATGAAAAACTGTTTTTT.

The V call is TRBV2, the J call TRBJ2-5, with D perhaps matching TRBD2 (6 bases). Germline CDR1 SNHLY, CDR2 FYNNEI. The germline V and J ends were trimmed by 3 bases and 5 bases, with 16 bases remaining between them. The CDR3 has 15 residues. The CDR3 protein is CASSDGEASIETQYF. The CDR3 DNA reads TGTGCCAGCAGTGATGGGGAGGCTAGCATCGAGACCCAGTACTTC.

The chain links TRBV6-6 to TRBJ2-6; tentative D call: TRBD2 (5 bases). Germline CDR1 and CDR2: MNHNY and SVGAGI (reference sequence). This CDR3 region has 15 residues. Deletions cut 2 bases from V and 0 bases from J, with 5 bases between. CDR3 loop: CASSYEGSGANVLTF. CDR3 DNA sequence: TGTGCCAGCAGTTACGAGGGCTCTGGGGCCAACGTCCTGACTTTC.

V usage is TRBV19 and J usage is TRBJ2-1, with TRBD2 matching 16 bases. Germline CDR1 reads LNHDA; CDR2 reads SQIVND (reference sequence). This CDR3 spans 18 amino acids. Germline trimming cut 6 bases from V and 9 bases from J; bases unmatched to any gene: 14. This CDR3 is CASSAGLAGGKLNTEQFF. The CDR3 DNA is TGTGCCAGTAGCGCGGGACTAGCGGGAGGGAAATTAAACACTGAGCAGTTCTTC. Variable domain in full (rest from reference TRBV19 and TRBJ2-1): DGGITQSPKYLFRKEGQNVTLSCEQNLNHDAMYWYRQDPGQGLRLIYYSQIVNDFQKGDIAEGYSVSREKKESFPLTVTSAQKNPTAFYLCASSAGLAGGKLNTEQFFGPGTRLTVL.

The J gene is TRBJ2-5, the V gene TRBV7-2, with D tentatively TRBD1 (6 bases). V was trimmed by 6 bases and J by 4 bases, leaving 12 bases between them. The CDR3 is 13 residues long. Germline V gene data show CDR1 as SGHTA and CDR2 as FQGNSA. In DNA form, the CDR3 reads TGTGCCAGCAGTAGGGGGACGGGAGAGACCCAGTACTTC. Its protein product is CASSRGTGETQYF. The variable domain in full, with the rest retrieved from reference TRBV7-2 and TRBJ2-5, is GAGVSQSPSNKVTEKGKDVELRCDPISGHTALYWYRQSLGQGLEFLIYFQGNSAPDKSGLPSDRFSAERTGGSVSTLTIQRTQQEDSAVYLCASSRGTGETQYFGPGTRLLVL.